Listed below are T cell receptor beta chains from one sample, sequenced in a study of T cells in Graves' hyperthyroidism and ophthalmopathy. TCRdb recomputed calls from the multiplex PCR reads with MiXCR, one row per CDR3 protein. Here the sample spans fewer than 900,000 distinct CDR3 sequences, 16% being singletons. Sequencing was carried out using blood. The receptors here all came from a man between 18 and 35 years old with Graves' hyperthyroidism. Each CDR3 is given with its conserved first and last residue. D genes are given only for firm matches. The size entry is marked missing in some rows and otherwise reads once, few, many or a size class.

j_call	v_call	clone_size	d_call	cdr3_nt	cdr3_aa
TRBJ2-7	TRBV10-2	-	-	TGCGCCAGCAGTGCGGCAGAATCCTACGAGCAGTACTTC	CASSAAESYEQYF
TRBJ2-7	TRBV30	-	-	TGTGCCTGGAGTATGGTCCCTCTGGGGCACGAGCAGTACTTC	CAWSMVPLGHEQYF
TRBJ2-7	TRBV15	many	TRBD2	TGTGCCACCAGCAGTAGCGGGCATTACGAGCAGTACTTC	CATSSSGHYEQYF
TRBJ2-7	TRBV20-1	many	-	TGCAGTGCTAGATGGCCGGGGGCGTCCCCCTACGAGCAGTACTTC	CSARWPGASPYEQYF
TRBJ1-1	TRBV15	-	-	TGTGCCACCAGCAGAGGATCGGGGGCACACACTGAAGCTTTCTTT	CATSRGSGAHTEAFF
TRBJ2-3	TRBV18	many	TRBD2	TGTGCCAGCTCACGAGGACTAGCGGGAGCTGGAGATACGCAGTATTTT	CASSRGLAGAGDTQYF
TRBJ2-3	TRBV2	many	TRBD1	TGTGCCAGCAGTGAGGGACAGCCCACAGATACGCAGTATTTT	CASSEGQPTDTQYF
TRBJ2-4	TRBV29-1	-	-	TGCAGCGTTGGGGGGTCCAAAAACATTCAGTACTTC	CSVGGSKNIQYF
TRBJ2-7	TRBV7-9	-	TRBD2	TGTGCCAGTGGGGGGGAGTCGTACGAGCAGTACTTC	CASGGESYEQYF
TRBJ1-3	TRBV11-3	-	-	TGTGCCAGCAGCTTAGAGAAGTTCTCCTTCGGGGGAAACACCATATATTTT	CASSLEKFSFGGNTIYF
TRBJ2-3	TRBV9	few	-	TGTGCCAGCAGCGTAGCGGGGTGGGGGACATACGATACGCAGTATTTT	CASSVAGWGTYDTQYF
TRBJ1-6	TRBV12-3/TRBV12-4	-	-	TGTGCCAGCAGTTTACCGGACAAACCCCCCCACTTC	CASSLPDKPPHF
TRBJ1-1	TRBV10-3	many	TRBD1	TGTGCCATCAGAGAGGGACAGGGCGGGACTGAAGCTTTCTTT	CAIREGQGGTEAFF
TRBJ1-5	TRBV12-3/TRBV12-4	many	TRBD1	TGTGCCAGCAGTTCAACCACAGGGGGCCTTCAGCCCCAGCATTTT	CASSSTTGGLQPQHF
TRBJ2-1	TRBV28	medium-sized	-	TGTGCCAGCAGCTTAACCGGCTACAATGAGCAGTTCTTC	CASSLTGYNEQFF
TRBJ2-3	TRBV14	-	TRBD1	TGTGCCAGCAGCCAAGACCGCGGGACAGGGGAGACAGATACGCAGTATTTT	CASSQDRGTGETDTQYF
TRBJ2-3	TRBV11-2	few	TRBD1	TGTGCCAGCAGCCTACGGACAGGCAGCCGCACAGATACGCAGTATTTT	CASSLRTGSRTDTQYF
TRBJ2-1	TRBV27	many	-	TGTGCCAGCAGTATAGCAGGAATCTACAATGAGCAGTTCTTC	CASSIAGIYNEQFF
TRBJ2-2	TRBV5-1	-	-	TGCGCCAGCAACTATGGCACCGGGGAGCTGTTTTTT	CASNYGTGELFF
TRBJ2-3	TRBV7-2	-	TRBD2	TGTGCCAGCCACCGAGCGGGAGCGAACACAGATACGCAGTATTTT	CASHRAGANTDTQYF
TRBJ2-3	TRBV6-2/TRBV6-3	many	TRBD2	TGTGCCAGCACCGGGACTAGAACAGATACGCAGTATTTT	CASTGTRTDTQYF
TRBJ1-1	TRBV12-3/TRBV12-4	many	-	TGTGCCAGCAGGGTTAGCACTGAAGCTTTCTTT	CASRVSTEAFF
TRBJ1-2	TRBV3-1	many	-	TGTGCCAGCAGCCAAGGGACGGTCTATGGCTACACCTTC	CASSQGTVYGYTF
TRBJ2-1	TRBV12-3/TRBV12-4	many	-	TGTGCCAGCAGTCTCTCTGTAGGTTGGCGCTCCTACAATGAGCAGTTCTTC	CASSLSVGWRSYNEQFF
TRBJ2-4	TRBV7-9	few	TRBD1	TGTGCCAGCAGCACGGACAGGGGGCCGGGAAACATTCAGTACTTC	CASSTDRGPGNIQYF
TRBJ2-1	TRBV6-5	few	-	TGTGCCAGCAGTTACTCCCGAGCTCGTGAGCAGTTCTTC	CASSYSRAREQFF